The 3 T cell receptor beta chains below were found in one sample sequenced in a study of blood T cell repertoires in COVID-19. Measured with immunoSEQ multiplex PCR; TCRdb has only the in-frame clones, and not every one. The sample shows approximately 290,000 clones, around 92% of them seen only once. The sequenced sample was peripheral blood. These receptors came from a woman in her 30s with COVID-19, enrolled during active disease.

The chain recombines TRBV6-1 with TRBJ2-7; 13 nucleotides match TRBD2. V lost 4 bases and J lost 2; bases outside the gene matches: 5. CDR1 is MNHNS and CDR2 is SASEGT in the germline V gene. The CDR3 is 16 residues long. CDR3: CASSAGLAGSTYEQYF. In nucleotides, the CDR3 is TGTGCCAGCAGTGCGGGACTAGCGGGGTCAACCTACGAGCAGTACTTC.

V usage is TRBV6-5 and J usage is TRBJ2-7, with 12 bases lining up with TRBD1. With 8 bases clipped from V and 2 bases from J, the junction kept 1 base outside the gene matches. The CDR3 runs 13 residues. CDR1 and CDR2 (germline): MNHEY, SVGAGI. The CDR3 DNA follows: TGTGCCAGCGGGGACAGGGGGCCCTACGAGCAGTACTTC. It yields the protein CASGDRGPYEQYF.

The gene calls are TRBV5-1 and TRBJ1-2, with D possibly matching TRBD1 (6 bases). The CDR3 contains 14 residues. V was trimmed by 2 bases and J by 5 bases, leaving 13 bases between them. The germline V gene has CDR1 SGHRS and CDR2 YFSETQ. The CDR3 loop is CASSFRQDAYGYTF. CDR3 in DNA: TGCGCCAGCAGCTTTAGACAGGACGCGTATGGCTACACCTTC.